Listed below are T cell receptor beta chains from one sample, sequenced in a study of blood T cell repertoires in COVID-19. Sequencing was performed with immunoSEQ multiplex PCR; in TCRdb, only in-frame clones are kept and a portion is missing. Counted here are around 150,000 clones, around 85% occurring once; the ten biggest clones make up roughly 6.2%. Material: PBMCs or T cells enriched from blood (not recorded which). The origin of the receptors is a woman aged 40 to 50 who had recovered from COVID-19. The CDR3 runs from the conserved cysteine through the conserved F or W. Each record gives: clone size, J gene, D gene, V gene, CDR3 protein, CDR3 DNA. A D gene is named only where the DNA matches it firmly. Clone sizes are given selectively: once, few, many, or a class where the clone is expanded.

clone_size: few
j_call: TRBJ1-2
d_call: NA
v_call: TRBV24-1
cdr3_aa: CATSDYRRSYGYTF
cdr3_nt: TGTGCCACCAGTGATTACAGGCGCTCCTATGGCTACACCTTC

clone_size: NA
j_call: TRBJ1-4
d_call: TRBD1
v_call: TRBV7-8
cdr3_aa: CASSRQGDATNEKLFF
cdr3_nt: TGTGCCAGCAGCCGACAGGGGGATGCAACTAATGAAAAACTGTTTTTT

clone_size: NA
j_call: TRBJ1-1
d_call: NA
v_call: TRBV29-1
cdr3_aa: CSATVSAANTEAFF
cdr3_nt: TGCAGCGCCACCGTGTCGGCGGCGAACACTGAAGCTTTCTTT

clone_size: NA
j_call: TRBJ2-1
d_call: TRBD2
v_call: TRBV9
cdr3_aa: CASSVGLREGQNEQFF
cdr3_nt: TGTGCCAGCAGCGTAGGGTTGCGGGAGGGCCAGAATGAGCAGTTCTTC

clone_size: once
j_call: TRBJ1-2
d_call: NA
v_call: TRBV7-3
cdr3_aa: CASSLTGAGGYTF
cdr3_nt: TGTGCCAGCAGCTTAACAGGGGCAGGCGGCTACACCTTC

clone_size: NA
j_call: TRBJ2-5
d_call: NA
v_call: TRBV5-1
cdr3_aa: CASSLRQGLEQETQYF
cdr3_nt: TGCGCCAGCAGCTTGCGACAGGGACTAGAGCAAGAGACCCAGTACTTC

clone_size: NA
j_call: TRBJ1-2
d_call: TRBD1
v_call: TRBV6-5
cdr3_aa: CASSYRPGGVYGYTF
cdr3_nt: TGTGCCAGCAGTTACCGGCCAGGGGGAGTATATGGCTACACCTTC

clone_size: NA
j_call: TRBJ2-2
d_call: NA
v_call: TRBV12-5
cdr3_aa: CASGLLLGDYTGELFF
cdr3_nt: TGTGCTAGTGGTTTGCTCCTCGGGGACTACACCGGGGAGCTGTTTTTT

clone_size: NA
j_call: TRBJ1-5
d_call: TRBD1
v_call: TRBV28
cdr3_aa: CASSLYGTGGFQPQHF
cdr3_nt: TGTGCCAGCAGTTTATATGGGACAGGGGGTTTTCAGCCCCAGCATTTT

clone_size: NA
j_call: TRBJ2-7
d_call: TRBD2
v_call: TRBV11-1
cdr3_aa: CASSFGLAGEDEQYF
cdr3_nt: TGTGCCAGCAGCTTCGGACTAGCGGGGGAGGACGAGCAGTACTTC

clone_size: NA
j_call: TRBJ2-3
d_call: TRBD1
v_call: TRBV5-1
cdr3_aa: CASSLAGGLVTDTQYF
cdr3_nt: TGCGCCAGCAGCTTGGCAGGGGGCCTAGTAACAGATACGCAGTATTTT

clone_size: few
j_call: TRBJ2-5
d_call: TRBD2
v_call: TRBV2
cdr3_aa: CASRGTSGGYRSTETQYF
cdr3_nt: TGTGCCAGCAGGGGGACTAGCGGGGGGTACAGAAGTACTGAGACCCAGTACTTC

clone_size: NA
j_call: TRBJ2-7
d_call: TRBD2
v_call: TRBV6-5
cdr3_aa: CASSSSGVRREQYF
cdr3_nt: TGTGCCAGCAGTTCTAGCGGGGTAAGACGCGAGCAGTACTTC

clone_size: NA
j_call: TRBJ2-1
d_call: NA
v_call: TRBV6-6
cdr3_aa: CASSGGVAVYNEQFF
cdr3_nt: TGTGCCAGCAGTGGGGGCGTGGCGGTCTACAATGAGCAGTTCTTC

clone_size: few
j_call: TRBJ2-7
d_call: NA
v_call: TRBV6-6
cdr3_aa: CASNRGSYEQYF
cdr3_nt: TGTGCCAGCAACCGGGGATCCTACGAGCAGTACTTC

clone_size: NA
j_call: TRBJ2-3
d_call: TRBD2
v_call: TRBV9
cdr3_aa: CASSVLAGEDTQYF
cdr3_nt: TGTGCCAGCAGCGTACTAGCGGGAGAAGATACGCAGTATTTT

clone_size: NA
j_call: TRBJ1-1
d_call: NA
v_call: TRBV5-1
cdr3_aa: CASSTDSKTVPTEAFF
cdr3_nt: TGCGCCAGCAGCACTGACAGTAAAACTGTCCCCACTGAAGCTTTCTTT

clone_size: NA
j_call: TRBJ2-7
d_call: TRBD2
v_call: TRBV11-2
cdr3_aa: CASSFRARESEQYF
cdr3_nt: TGTGCCAGCAGCTTTCGTGCGCGGGAGAGCGAGCAGTACTTC

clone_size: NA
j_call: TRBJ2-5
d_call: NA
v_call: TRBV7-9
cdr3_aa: CASSLGTPSGTQYF
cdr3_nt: TGTGCCAGCAGCTTAGGTACCCCCAGCGGGACCCAGTACTTC

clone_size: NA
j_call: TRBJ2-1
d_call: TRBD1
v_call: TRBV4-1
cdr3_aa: CASSQESGQGDEQFF
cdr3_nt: TGCGCCAGCAGCCAAGAATCAGGACAGGGCGATGAGCAGTTCTTC

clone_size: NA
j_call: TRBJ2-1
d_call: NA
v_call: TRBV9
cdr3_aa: CASTVTGEANEQFF
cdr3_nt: TGTGCCAGCACCGTAACTGGGGAGGCGAATGAGCAGTTCTTC

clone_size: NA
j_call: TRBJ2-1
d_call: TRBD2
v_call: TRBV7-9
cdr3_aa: CASMTSGGDQFF
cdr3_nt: TGTGCCAGCATGACTAGCGGGGGGGACCAGTTCTTC

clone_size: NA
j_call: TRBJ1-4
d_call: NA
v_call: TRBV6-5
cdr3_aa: CASSSGYNEKLFF
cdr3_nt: TGTGCCAGCAGCTCCGGGTATAATGAAAAACTGTTTTTT